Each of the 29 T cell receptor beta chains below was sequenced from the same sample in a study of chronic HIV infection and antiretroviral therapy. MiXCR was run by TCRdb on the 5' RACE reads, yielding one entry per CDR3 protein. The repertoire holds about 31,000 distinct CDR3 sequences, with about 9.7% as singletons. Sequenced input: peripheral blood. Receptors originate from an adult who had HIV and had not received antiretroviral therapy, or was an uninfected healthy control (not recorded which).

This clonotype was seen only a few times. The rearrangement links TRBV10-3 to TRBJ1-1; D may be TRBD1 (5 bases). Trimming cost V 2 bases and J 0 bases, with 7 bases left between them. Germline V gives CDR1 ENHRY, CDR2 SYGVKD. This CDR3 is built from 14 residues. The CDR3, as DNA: TGTGCCATCAGTGAGGGGACTATGAACACTGAAGCTTTCTTT. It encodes CAISEGTMNTEAFF.

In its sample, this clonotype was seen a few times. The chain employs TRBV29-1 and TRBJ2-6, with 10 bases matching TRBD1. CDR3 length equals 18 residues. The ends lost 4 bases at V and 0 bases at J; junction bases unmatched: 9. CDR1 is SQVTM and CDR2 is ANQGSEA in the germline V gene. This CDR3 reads CSVGLSDRGSSGANVLTF. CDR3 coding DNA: TGCAGCGTTGGTCTTTCGGACAGGGGGAGCTCTGGGGCCAACGTCCTGACTTTC. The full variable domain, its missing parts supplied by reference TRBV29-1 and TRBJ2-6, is SAVISQKPSRDICQRGTSLTIQCQVDSQVTMMFWYRQQPGQSLTLIATANQGSEATYESGFVIDKFPISRPNLTFSTLTVSNMSPEDSSIYLCSVGLSDRGSSGANVLTFGAGSRLTVL.

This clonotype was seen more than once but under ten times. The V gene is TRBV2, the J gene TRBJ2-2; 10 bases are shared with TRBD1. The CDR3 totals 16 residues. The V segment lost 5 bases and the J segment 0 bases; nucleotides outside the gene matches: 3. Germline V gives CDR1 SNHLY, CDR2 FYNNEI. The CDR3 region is CASSRDRGPNTGELFF. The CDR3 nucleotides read TGTGCCAGCAGTCGTGACAGGGGGCCGAACACCGGGGAGCTGTTTTTT.

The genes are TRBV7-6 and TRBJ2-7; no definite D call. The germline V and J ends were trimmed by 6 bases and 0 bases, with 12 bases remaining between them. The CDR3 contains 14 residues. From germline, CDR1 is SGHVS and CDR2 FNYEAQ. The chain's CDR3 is CASRPDGNSYEQYF. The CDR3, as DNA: TGTGCCAGCAGACCGGACGGAAACTCCTACGAGCAGTACTTC.

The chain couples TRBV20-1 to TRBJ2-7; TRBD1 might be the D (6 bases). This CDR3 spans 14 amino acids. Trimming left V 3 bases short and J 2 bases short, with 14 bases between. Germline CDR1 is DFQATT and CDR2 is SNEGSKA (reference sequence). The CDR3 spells CSARGQEKPYEQYF. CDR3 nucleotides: TGCAGTGCTAGGGGACAAGAAAAACCCTACGAGCAGTACTTC.

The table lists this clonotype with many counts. DNA for the CDR3: TGTGCCAGCAGCTCCGGACGGGCCAATGAGCAGTTCTTC. It encodes CASSSGRANEQFF. The chain carries TRBV7-9 and TRBJ2-1; D remains unclear. The CDR3 is 13 residues long. Germline V gene data show CDR1 as SEHNR and CDR2 as FQNEAQ (reference sequence). Trimming took 4 bases from V and 6 from J, leaving 10 bases between them.

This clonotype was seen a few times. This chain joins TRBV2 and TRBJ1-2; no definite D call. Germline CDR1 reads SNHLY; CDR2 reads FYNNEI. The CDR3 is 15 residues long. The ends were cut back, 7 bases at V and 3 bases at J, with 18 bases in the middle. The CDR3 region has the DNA TGTGCCAGCACTCAAGACTACGGGGTTGACTATGGCTACACCTTC. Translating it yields CASTQDYGVDYGYTF.

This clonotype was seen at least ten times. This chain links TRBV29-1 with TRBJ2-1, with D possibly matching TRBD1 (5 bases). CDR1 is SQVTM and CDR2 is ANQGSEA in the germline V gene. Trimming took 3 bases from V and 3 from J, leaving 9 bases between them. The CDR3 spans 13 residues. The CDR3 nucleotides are TGCAGCGTTGATGGGGCTGACTACAATGAGCAGTTCTTC. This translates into CSVDGADYNEQFF.

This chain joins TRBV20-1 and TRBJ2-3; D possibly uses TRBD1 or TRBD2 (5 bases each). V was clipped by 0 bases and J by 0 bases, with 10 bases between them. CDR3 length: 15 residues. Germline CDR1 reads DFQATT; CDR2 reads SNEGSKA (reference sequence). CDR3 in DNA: TGCAGTGCTAGAGATGAGGGGCAAAGCACAGATACGCAGTATTTT. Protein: CSARDEGQSTDTQYF.

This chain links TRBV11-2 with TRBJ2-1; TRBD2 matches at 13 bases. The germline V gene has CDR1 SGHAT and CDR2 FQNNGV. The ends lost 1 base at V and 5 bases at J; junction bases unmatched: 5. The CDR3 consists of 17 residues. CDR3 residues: CASSLVGLAGEHNEQFF. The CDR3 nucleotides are TGTGCCAGCAGCTTAGTTGGACTAGCGGGGGAACACAATGAGCAGTTCTTC.

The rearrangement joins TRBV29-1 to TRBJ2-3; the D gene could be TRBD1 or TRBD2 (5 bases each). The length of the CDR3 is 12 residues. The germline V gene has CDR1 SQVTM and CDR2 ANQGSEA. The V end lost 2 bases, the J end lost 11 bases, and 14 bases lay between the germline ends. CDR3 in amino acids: CSVERDLGVQYF. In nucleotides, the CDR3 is TGCAGCGTTGAACGGGACCTGGGGGTGCAGTATTTT.

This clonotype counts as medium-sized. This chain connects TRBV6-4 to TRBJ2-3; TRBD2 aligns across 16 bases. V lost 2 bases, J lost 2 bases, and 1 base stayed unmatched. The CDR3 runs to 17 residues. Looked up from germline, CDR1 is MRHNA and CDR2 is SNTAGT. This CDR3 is CASSDGTSGGATDTQYF. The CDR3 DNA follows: TGTGCCAGCAGTGACGGGACTAGCGGGGGGGCCACAGATACGCAGTATTTT.

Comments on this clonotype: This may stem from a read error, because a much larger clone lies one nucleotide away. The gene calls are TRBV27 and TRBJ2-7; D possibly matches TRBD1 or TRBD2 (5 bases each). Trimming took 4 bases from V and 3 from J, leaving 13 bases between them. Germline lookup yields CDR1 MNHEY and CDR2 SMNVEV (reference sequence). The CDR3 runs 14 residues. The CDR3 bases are TGTGCCAGCAGTTCCGGGGCTTGTATCTACGAGCAGTACTTC. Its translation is CASSSGACIYEQYF.

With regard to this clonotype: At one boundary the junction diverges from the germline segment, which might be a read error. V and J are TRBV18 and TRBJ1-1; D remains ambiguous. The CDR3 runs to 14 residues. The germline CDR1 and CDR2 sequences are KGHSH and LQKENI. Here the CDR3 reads CGSSPPVWDTEAFF. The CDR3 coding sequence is TGTGGCAGCTCACCACCAGTTTGGGACACTGAAGCTTTCTTT. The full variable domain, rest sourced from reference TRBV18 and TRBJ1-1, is NAGVMQNPRHLVRRRGQEARLRCSPMKGHSHVYWYRQLPEEGLKFMVYLQKENIIDESGMPKERFSAEFPKEGPSILRIQQVVRGDSAAYFCGSSPPVWDTEAFFGQGTRLTVV.

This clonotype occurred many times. This CDR3 reads CASSLRQGAYNEQFF. CDR3 DNA sequence: TGTGCCAGCAGTTTAAGACAGGGAGCGTACAATGAGCAGTTCTTC. The V gene is TRBV12-3 or TRBV12-4, the J gene TRBJ2-1; 7 bases agree with TRBD1. Losses at the gene ends were 2 bases for V and 4 bases for J; bases not matched to a gene: 5. CDR3 length: 15 amino acids.

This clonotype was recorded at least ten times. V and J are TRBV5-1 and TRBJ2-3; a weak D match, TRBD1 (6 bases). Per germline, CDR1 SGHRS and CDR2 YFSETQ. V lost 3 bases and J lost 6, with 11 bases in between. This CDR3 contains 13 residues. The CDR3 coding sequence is TGCGCCAGCAGCTCCCAAACAGGGGATACGCAGTATTTT. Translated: CASSSQTGDTQYF.

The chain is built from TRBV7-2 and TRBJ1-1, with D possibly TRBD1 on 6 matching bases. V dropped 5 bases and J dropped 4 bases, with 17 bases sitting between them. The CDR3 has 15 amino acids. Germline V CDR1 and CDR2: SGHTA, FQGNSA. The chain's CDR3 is CASSIQGFRGTEAFF. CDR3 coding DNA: TGTGCCAGCAGCATTCAGGGTTTCAGGGGCACTGAAGCTTTCTTT.

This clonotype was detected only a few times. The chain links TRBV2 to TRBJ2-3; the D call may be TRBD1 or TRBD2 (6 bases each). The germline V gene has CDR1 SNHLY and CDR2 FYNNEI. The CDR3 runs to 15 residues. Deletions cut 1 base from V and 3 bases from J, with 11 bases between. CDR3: CASSEGQGRTDTQYF. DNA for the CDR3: TGTGCCAGCAGTGAAGGCCAGGGGAGGACAGATACGCAGTATTTT.

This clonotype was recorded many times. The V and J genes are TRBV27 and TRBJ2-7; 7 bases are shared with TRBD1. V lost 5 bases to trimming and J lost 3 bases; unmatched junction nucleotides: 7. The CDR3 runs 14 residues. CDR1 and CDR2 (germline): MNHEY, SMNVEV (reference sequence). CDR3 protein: CASSGRGLIYEQYF. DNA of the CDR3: TGTGCCAGCAGTGGTAGGGGGCTGATCTACGAGCAGTACTTC.

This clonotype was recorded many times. The CDR3 region is CASSFTGSNYGYTF. CDR3 in DNA: TGCGCCAGCAGCTTCACGGGATCTAACTATGGCTACACCTTC. V and J are TRBV5-1 and TRBJ1-2; D uncertain. With 2 bases removed from V and 0 bases from J, the gap between germline ends came to 8 bases. Germline-derived CDR1 and CDR2 are SGHRS and YFSETQ. The CDR3 loop spans 14 amino acids.

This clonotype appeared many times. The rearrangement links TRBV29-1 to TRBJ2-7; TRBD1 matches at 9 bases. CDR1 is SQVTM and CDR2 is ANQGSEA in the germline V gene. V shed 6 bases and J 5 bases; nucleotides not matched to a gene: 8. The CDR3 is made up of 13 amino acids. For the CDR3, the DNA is TGCAGCGTGGAGGGGGACAGGGCCCACGAGCAGTACTTC. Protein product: CSVEGDRAHEQYF.

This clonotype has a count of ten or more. The CDR3 DNA reads as TGTGCCAGCACCGCCGGGAGGACCCAGTACTTC. Encoded protein: CASTAGRTQYF. The chain has TRBV27 and TRBJ2-5; tentative D call: TRBD2 (6 bases). The CDR3 loop spans 11 amino acids. V gave up 7 bases and J gave up 7 bases, with 10 bases separating them. Germline V gene sequence: CDR1 MNHEY, CDR2 SMNVEV (reference sequence).

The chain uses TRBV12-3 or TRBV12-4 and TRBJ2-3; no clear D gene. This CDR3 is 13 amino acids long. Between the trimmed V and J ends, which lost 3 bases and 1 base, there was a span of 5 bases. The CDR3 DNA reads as TGTGCCAGCAGTTTGGTCGGCACAGATACGCAGTATTTT. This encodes CASSLVGTDTQYF.

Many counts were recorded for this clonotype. The CDR3 DNA sequence: TGTGCCAGCAGCTTCGGACAGGGGCTTGAGACCCAGTACTTC. Translating it yields CASSFGQGLETQYF. The chain carries TRBV7-2 and TRBJ2-5; TRBD1 matches at 9 bases. Germline lookup yields CDR1 SGHTA and CDR2 FQGNSA. This CDR3 contains 14 residues. The V gene end was trimmed by 3 bases and the J gene end by 5 bases; junction bases not matched to a gene: 4.

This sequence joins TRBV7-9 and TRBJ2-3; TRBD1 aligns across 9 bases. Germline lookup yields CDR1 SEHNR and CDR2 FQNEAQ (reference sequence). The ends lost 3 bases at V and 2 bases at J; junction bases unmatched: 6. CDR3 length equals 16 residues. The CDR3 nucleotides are TGTGCCAGCAGCTTCCGGGACAGGGACGCCACAGATACGCAGTATTTT. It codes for CASSFRDRDATDTQYF.

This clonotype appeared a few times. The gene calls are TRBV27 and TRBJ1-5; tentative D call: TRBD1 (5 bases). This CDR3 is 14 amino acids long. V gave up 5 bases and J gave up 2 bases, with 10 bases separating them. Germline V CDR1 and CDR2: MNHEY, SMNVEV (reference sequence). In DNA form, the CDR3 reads TGTGCCAGCAGTCCTGTCAGGGGCAATCAGCCCCAGCATTTT. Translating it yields CASSPVRGNQPQHF.

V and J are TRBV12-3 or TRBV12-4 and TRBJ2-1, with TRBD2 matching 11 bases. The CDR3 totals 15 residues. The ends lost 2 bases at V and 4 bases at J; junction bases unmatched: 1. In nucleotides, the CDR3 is TGTGCCAGCAGTTTACTAGCGGGAGGTTACAATGAGCAGTTCTTC. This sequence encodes CASSLLAGGYNEQFF.

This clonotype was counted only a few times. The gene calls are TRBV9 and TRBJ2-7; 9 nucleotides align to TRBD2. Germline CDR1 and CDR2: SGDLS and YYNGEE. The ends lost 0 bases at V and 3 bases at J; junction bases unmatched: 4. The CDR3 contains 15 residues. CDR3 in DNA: TGTGCCAGCAGCGTAGGAAGTAGCGGGGGCTACGAGCAGTACTTC. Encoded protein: CASSVGSSGGYEQYF.

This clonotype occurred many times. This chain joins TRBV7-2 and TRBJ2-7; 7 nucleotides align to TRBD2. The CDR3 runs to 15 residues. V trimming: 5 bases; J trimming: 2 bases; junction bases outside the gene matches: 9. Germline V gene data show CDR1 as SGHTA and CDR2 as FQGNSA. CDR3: CASSPPAGAAYEQYF. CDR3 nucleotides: TGTGCCAGCAGCCCCCCGGCGGGAGCGGCCTACGAGCAGTACTTC.